Described below is a single T cell receptor (beta chain) sequence and its context. The target of this receptor is not known. No much larger clone exists at a distance of one base, and base qualities are not known. V and J lose 8 bases and 4 bases, and a span of 18 bases separates them. The CDR3, cysteine through phenylalanine, is 14 amino acids long. CDR3 DNA is the only sequence kept; it has 42 bases, read in frame from the first base. The germline V gene provides CDR1 SGHTA and CDR2 FQGNSA. These data belong to a study of CD8+ T cells in alopecia areata (dated by TCRdb to 2016 to 2018). The study in broad terms: To study T cell clonal expansion in alopecia areata, the researchers applied high-throughput TCRbeta sequencing to both the C3H/HeJ mouse model and human patients. Amplification of TCRbeta CDR3 regions was done by immunoSEQ multiplex PCR using 35 Vbeta forward primers and 13 Jbeta reverse primers. RNA came from the PAXgene miRNA kit for fixed scalp, the miRNeasy kit for PBMCs, and the RNeasy kit for mouse skin. Scalp tissue and sorted CD4+ and CD8+ peripheral blood T cells from patchy and totalis/universalis alopecia areata patients and from healthy controls were covered by human TCRbeta sequencing. Scalp clonality was compared among normal scalp (n=4), patchy alopecia areata scalp (n=8), and alopecia totalis/universalis scalp (n=8).

Libraries were prepared through the immunoSEQ multiplex PCR assay. For TCR sequencing, RNA was extracted from every sample and reverse transcribed into cDNA to serve as template. SuperScript III was used for first-strand cDNA synthesis, primed with a 2:1 mix of oligo-dT and random hexamers. A synthetic immune receptor repertoire was used to measure amplification bias, and any remaining bias was corrected computationally. The authors processed their data as follows. Raw reads were preprocessed to remove errors, and CDR3 was defined according to IMGT conventions as the region from the conserved cysteine to phenylalanine. Clonality was computed as 1 minus the Shannon entropy, with the entropy normalized by log2 of the number of productive unique TCRs. Whether each scalp clone was CD4 or CD8 was inferred by checking scalp TCRbeta sequences against the CD4 and CD8 repertoires from sorted blood. TCRdb took this table from immuneACCESS and kept in-frame rearrangements with V and J called. Such tables lack part of the clones; where checked against another copy, unresolved V genes explain under half of the gap, and the rest is unexplained. That table furnishes V, J and clone size, whereas the DNA furnished D and trimming. Here the sample has more than 95,000 clones; 45% to 60% occur a single time. Jointly, the top ten make up about 9% of the sample.

What the authors observed across the whole study: Shared TCR sequences between patients were less evident than in mice, which may be partly attributable to HLA diversity in the patient population. Unlike mouse skin, where gammadelta T cells dominate, normal human skin contains resident alphabeta T cells that get sequenced too, which complicates analysis of the scalp TCR repertoire. Compared with normal scalp, lesional scalp had higher clonality and more expanded CD8+ clones, particularly in alopecia totalis/universalis, a pattern that suggests antigenic drive.

PBMCs were isolated by density centrifugation and stained for CD3, CD4 and CD8, after which CD4+ and CD8+ T cells were sorted on a FACSAria. Scalp biopsies and blood samples were obtained from unaffected controls. The chain couples TRBV7-2 to TRBJ2-7, with no D gene named confidently. Sequenced material: CD4+ T cells sorted from blood. The sequence came from a human donor in good health. DNA sequence: TGTGCCAGCTCGGCCGGGCCCCAGACGTACGAGCAGTACTTC. It translates to CASSAGPQTYEQYF.